One TCR beta chain is described in this entry. Its matching antigen is unknown. The repertoire was sequenced with immunoSEQ multiplex PCR; TCRdb's copy has only in-frame clones and lacks some. The table lists 67,000 or so clones, 89% of them singletons. The entry originates in a study of OX40 agonist ivuxolimab in advanced cancers. Whole-study results and caveats: The expanded peripheral T cells' antigen specificity was not determined.

The CDR3 is 14 amino acids. CDR1 is SGHTS, CDR2 YDEGEE, per germline. Between the trimmed V and J ends, which lost 4 bases and 0 bases, there was a span of 10 bases. Sampling times: baseline, cycle 4 day 1, cycle 7 day 1. Material: CD4+ or CD8+ T cells sorted from blood, obtained in a trial of the OX40 agonist ivuxolimab. This receptor was obtained from an adult with an advanced solid tumor such as melanoma, head and neck, liver or kidney cancer. The chain has TRBV5-8 and TRBJ1-1; D may be TRBD1 (5 bases). CDR3: CASSPGPMNTEAFF. CDR3 coding DNA: TGTGCCAGCAGCCCGGGACCGATGAACACTGAAGCTTTCTTT.